Listed below are T cell receptor beta chains from one sample, sequenced in a study of cytomegalovirus exposure and HLA in healthy donors. TCRdb's table, derived via immunoSEQ multiplex PCR, lists solely in-frame clones and lacks some. The sample lists about 120,000 clones; over 70% were seen once. The sequencing sample was made of PBMCs. These receptors were collected from a woman in her 50s in good health and CMV-seronegative. CDR3s include the opening cysteine and the closing phenylalanine or tryptophan. A D gene is named only where the DNA matches it firmly. The size entry is marked missing in some rows and otherwise reads once, few, many or a size class.

CDR3 protein,CDR3 DNA,clone size,D gene,V gene,J gene
CASRWRADTQYF,TGTGCAAGTCGTTGGAGGGCAGATACGCAGTATTTT,-,-,TRBV12-2,TRBJ2-3
CAIGTGTQYF,TGTGCCATTGGAACAGGGACCCAGTACTTC,-,-,TRBV15,TRBJ2-5
CASSPAGDEQYF,TGTGCCAGCAGTCCGGCAGGGGACGAGCAGTACTTC,-,-,TRBV6-5,TRBJ2-7
CASSTGLERSYEQYF,TGTGCCAGTAGTACCGGACTAGAACGGTCGTACGAGCAGTACTTC,few,TRBD2,TRBV19,TRBJ2-7
CASSPRDSNLNTEAFF,TGTGCCAGCTCACCACGCGACAGCAATTTGAACACTGAAGCTTTCTTT,-,-,TRBV18,TRBJ1-1
CASSEARAGVKQYF,TGTGCCAGCAGTGAAGCGCGGGCAGGGGTCAAGCAGTACTTC,few,-,TRBV2,TRBJ2-7
CSSSRLAMGSYNEQFF,TGTTCCAGCAGCCGACTAGCGATGGGATCCTACAATGAGCAGTTCTTC,-,TRBD2,TRBV7-9,TRBJ2-1
CSVEIGGGIQYF,TGCAGCGTTGAAATAGGGGGCGGGATTCAGTACTTC,once,TRBD1,TRBV29-1,TRBJ2-4
CASSQDPASGSRGGTGELFF,TGCGCCAGCAGCCAAGATCCGGCTAGCGGGAGTAGGGGGGGCACCGGGGAGCTGTTTTTT,-,TRBD2,TRBV4-1,TRBJ2-2
CASSFWAGGPEEQYF,TGTGCCAGCAGTTTCTGGGCGGGAGGGCCGGAGGAGCAGTACTTC,once,TRBD2,TRBV27,TRBJ2-7
CASSFETSGSIDTQYF,TGCGCCAGCAGCTTCGAGACTAGCGGGAGTATAGATACGCAGTATTTT,once,TRBD2,TRBV5-1,TRBJ2-3
CASSEEGLAEQFF,TGTGCCAGCAGTGAAGAAGGGCTAGCTGAGCAGTTCTTC,-,-,TRBV2,TRBJ2-1
CASSLITGSTDTQYF,TGCGCCAGCAGCTTGATCACAGGGAGCACAGATACGCAGTATTTT,-,-,TRBV5-1,TRBJ2-3